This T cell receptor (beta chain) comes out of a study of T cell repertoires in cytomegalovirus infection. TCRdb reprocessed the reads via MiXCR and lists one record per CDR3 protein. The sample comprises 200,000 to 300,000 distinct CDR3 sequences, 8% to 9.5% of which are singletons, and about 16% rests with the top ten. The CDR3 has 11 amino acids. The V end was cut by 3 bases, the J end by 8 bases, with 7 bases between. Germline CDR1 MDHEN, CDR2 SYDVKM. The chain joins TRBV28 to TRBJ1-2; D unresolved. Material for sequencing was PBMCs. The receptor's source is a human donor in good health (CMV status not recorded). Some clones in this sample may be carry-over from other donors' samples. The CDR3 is CASSFPGGYTF. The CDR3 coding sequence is TGTGCCAGCAGTTTCCCAGGAGGCTACACCTTC.